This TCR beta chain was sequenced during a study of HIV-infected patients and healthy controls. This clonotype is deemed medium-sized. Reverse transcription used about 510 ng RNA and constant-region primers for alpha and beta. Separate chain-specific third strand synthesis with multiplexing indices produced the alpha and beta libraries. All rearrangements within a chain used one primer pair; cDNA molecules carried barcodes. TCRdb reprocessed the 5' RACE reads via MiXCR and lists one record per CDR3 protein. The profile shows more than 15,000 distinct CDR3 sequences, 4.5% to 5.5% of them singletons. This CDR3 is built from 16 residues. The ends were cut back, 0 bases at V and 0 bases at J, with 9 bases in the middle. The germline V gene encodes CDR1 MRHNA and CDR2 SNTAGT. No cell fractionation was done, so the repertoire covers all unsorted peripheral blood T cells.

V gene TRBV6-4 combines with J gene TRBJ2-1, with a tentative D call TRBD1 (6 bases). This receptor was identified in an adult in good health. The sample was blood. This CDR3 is CASSDSGGGSYNEQFF. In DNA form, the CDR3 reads TGTGCCAGCAGTGACTCTGGGGGCGGCTCCTACAATGAGCAGTTCTTC.